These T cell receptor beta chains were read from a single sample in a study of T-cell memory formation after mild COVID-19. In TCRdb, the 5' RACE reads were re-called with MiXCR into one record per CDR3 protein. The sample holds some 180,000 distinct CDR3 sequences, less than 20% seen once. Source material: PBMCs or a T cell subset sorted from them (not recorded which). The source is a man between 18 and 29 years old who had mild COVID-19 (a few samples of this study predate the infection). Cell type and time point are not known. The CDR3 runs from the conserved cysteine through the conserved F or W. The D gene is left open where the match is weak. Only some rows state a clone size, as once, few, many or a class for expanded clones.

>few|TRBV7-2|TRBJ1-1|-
CASSLGYGGMNTEAFF
TGTGCCAGCAGCTTAGGGTACGGGGGCATGAACACTGAAGCTTTCTTT
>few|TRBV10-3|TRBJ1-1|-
CAISGTDTEAFF
TGTGCCATCAGTGGGACCGACACTGAAGCTTTCTTT
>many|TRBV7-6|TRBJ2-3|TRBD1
CASSSPTGPQYF
TGTGCCAGCAGTTCCCCGACAGGGCCCCAGTATTTT
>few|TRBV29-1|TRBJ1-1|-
CSVRINTEAFF
TGCAGCGTTCGGATTAACACTGAAGCTTTCTTT
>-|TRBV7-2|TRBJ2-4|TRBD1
CASSPEARGNIQYF
TGTGCCAGCAGCCCCGAGGCCAGGGGGAACATTCAGTACTTC
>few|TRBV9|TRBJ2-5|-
CASSVGGGGRGQETQYF
TGTGCCAGCAGCGTAGGAGGAGGAGGAAGGGGCCAAGAGACCCAGTACTTC
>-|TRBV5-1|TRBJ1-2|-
CASSLGATSNYGYTF
TGCGCCAGCAGCTTAGGGGCAACTTCTAACTATGGCTACACCTTC
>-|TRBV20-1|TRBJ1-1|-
CSARRMNTEAFF
TGCAGTGCTAGGCGGATGAACACTGAAGCTTTCTTT
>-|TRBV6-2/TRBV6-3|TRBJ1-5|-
CASSYREFNQPQHF
TGTGCCAGCAGTTACAGGGAGTTCAATCAGCCCCAGCATTTT
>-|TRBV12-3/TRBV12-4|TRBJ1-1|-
CASSSNGAAFF
TGTGCCAGCAGTTCTAACGGGGCTGCTTTCTTT
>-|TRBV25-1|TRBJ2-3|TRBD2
CASRPPGTSGSDTQYF
TGTGCCAGCAGACCCCCCGGGACTAGCGGGTCGGATACGCAGTATTTT
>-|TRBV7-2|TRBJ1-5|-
CASSLEIISNQPQHF
TGTGCCAGCAGCCTCGAAATAATTAGCAATCAGCCCCAGCATTTT
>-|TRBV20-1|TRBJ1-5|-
CSGARAISNQPQHF
TGCAGTGGCGCACGGGCCATTAGCAATCAGCCCCAGCATTTT
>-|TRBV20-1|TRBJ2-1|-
CSASVEIINNEQFF
TGCAGTGCTAGCGTCGAGATTATCAACAATGAGCAGTTCTTC
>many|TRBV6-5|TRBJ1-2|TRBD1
CASSSPGQLPYGYTF
TGTGCCAGCAGTTCCCCGGGACAGCTCCCCTATGGCTACACCTTC